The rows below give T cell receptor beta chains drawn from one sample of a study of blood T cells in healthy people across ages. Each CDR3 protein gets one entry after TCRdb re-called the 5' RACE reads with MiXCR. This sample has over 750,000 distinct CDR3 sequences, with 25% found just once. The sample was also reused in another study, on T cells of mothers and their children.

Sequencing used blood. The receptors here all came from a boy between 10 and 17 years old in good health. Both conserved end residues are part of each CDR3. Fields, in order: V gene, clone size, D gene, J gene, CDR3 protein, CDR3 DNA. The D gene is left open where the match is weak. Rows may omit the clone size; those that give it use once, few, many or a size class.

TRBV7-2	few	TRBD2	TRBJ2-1	CASSLIAGGPPYNEQFF	TGTGCCAGCAGCTTAATAGCGGGGGGACCACCCTACAATGAGCAGTTCTTC
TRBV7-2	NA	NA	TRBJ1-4	CASSSPGRGKANEKLFF	TGTGCCAGCAGCTCACCCGGCAGGGGAAAGGCCAATGAAAAACTGTTTTTT
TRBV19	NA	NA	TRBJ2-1	CASTNPRGATEQFF	TGTGCCAGTACTAACCCTCGGGGGGCAACCGAGCAGTTCTTC
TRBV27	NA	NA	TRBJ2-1	CASSWSANNEQFF	TGTGCCAGCAGTTGGAGCGCCAACAATGAGCAGTTCTTC
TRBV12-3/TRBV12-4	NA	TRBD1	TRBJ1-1	CASRPGQANTEAFF	TGTGCCAGCAGACCCGGACAGGCGAACACTGAAGCTTTCTTT
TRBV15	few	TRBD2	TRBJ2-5	CATSKTPGLAGGGETQYF	TGTGCCACCAGCAAAACCCCGGGACTAGCGGGAGGAGGAGAGACCCAGTACTTC
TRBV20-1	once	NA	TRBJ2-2	CSARIAYTRTGELFF	TGCAGTGCTAGAATCGCCTACACTCGCACCGGGGAGCTGTTTTTT
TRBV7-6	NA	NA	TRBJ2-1	CASSLERPDSAFYNEQFF	TGTGCCAGCAGCTTAGAAAGACCCGACAGTGCCTTCTACAATGAGCAGTTCTTC
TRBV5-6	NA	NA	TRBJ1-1	CASSLVEGGTEAFF	TGTGCCAGCAGCTTGGTTGAAGGGGGGACTGAAGCTTTCTTT
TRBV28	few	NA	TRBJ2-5	CASSLFRQLQETQYF	TGTGCCAGCAGTTTATTCCGACAGCTTCAAGAGACCCAGTACTTC
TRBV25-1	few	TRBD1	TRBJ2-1	CASSDVTGGTLNEQFF	TGTGCCAGCAGTGACGTGACAGGGGGGACCCTAAATGAGCAGTTCTTC
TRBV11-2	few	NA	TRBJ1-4	CASSLGVVRGTNEKLFF	TGTGCCAGCAGCTTGGGCGTTGTCAGAGGAACTAATGAAAAACTGTTTTTT
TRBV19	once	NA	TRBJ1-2	CASSIAQDTYGYTF	TGTGCCAGTAGTATTGCACAGGACACCTATGGCTACACCTTC
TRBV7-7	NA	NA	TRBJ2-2	CASSNTGAGFSGELFF	TGTGCTAGCAGTAATACCGGGGCAGGGTTTTCCGGGGAGCTGTTTTTT
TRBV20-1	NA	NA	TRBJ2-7	CSASFGGASYEQYF	TGCAGTGCTAGTTTCGGTGGGGCCTCCTACGAGCAGTACTTC
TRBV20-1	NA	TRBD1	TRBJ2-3	CSARDLFYAGGLEDTQYF	TGCAGTGCTAGAGATTTATTCTACGCAGGGGGCCTGGAAGATACGCAGTATTTT
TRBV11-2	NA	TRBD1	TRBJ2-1	CASRWTGGTYNEQFF	TGTGCCAGCAGGTGGACAGGGGGCACCTACAATGAGCAGTTCTTC
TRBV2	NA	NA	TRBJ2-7	CASRTRVHEQYF	TGTGCCAGCAGGACAAGAGTCCACGAGCAGTACTTC